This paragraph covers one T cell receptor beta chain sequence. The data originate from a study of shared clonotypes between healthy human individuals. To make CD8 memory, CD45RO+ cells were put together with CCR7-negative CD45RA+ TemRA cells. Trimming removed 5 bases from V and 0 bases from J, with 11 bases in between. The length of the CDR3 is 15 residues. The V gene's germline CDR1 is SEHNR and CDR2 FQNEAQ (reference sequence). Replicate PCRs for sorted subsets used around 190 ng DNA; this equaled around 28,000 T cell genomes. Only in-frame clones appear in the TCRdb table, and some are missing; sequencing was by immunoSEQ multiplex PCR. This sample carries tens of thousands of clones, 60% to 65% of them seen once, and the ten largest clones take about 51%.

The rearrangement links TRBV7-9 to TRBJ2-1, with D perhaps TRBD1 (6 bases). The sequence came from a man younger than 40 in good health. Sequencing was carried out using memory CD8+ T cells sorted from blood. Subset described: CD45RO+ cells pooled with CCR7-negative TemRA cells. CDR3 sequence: CASSANRDSYNEQFF. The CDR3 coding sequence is TGTGCCAGCAGCGCGAACAGGGACTCCTACAATGAGCAGTTCTTC.